This entry lists 22 T cell receptor beta chains sequenced from one sample in a study of shared clonotypes between healthy human individuals. Clones were read by immunoSEQ multiplex PCR, and TCRdb kept only the in-frame ones, dropping some. The table records roughly 2.5 million clones, 90% to 95% of them present only once. Sample: naive CD4+ T cells sorted from blood. The sample's subset: CD45RA+ positively selected. These receptors were taken from a man aged 18 to 35 in good health.

A remark on this clone: Additional DNA sequences in this sample encode the identical CDR3. This rearrangement joins TRBV18 to TRBJ1-3; D is possibly TRBD1 (5 bases). CDR3 length equals 14 residues. Germline values: CDR1 KGHSH, CDR2 LQKENI. V dropped 4 bases and J dropped 0 bases, with 7 bases sitting between them. The DNA of the CDR3 is TGTGCCAGCTCACTGGACAACTCTGGAAACACCATATATTTT. Amino acid sequence: CASSLDNSGNTIYF.

The chain uses TRBV5-1 and TRBJ2-7; D is unclear. CDR3 size: 11 residues. The V end was cut by 4 bases, the J end by 2 bases, with 4 bases between. CDR1 and CDR2 (germline): SGHRS, YFSETQ. CDR3 in amino acids: CASSPAYEQYF. The CDR3 DNA reads as TGCGCCAGCAGCCCGGCCTACGAGCAGTACTTC. The variable domain in full, with the rest retrieved from reference TRBV5-1 and TRBJ2-7, is KAGVTQTPRYLIKTRGQQVTLSCSPISGHRSVSWYQQTPGQGLQFLFEYFSETQRNKGNFPGRFSGRQFSNSRSEMNVSTLELGDSALYLCASSPAYEQYFGPGTRLTVT.

The chain is built from TRBV5-1 and TRBJ2-3; 12 bases align to TRBD2. Germline values: CDR1 SGHRS, CDR2 YFSETQ. J lost 3 bases, V lost 4 bases, and 6 bases had no gene match. CDR3 length: 16 amino acids. The CDR3, as DNA: TGCGCCAGCAGCGCAGTGACTAGCGGGGGAACAGATACGCAGTATTTT. This codes for CASSAVTSGGTDTQYF.

V is TRBV30 and J is TRBJ1-5; D is ambiguous. Germline V gene lookup returns CDR1 GTSNPN and CDR2 SVGIG (reference sequence). V gave up 0 bases and J gave up 4 bases, with 10 bases separating them. The CDR3 spans 14 residues. CDR3 loop: CAWSVGLSNQPQHF. For the CDR3, the DNA is TGTGCCTGGAGTGTTGGGCTGAGTAATCAGCCCCAGCATTTT. Full variable domain (remainder filled in from reference TRBV30 and TRBJ1-5): SQTIHQWPATLVQPVGSPLSLECTVEGTSNPNLYWYRQAAGRGLQLLFYSVGIGQISSEVPQNLSASRPQDRQFILSSKKLLLSDSGFYLCAWSVGLSNQPQHFGDGTRLSIL.

With respect to this clone: The CDR3 does not end in the conserved phenylalanine or tryptophan, so this is likely a read error. The limits of the CDR3 on the DNA are not certain, so only TCRdb's listed CDR3 is given. This chain links TRBV7-9 with TRBJ1-2; the table gives TRBD1 as D, unverified against the DNA. The germline V gene has CDR1 SEHNR and CDR2 FQNEAQ (reference sequence). The CDR3 totals 16 residues, both ends included. CDR3 residues: CASSLATGGEGRKEFV.

This clone was observed once. The V call is TRBV9, the J call TRBJ2-2; TRBD2 matches at 10 bases. With 0 bases clipped from V and 4 bases from J, the junction kept 6 bases outside the gene matches. The CDR3 has 17 amino acids. Germline values: CDR1 SGDLS, CDR2 YYNGEE. This CDR3 is CASSVEGLAGVTGELFF. In nucleotides, the CDR3 is TGTGCCAGCAGCGTAGAGGGGCTAGCGGGGGTCACCGGGGAGCTGTTTTTT. The full variable domain, in which reference TRBV9 and TRBJ2-2 provide the parts outside the CDR3, is DSGVTQTPKHLITATGQRVTLRCSPRSGDLSVYWYQQSLDQGLQFLIQYYNGEERAKGNILERFSAQQFPDLHSELNLSSLELGDSALYFCASSVEGLAGVTGELFFGEGSRLTVL.

The rearrangement links TRBV7-9 to TRBJ2-5, with TRBD1 identical over 8 bases. After removal of 6 bases from V and 0 bases from J, the junction contained 9 bases not matched to a gene. Germline V gene sequence: CDR1 SEHNR, CDR2 FQNEAQ (reference sequence). This CDR3 region has 16 residues. DNA of the CDR3: TGTGCCAGCAGACGAGGGACAGGCCTATACCAAGAGACCCAGTACTTC. This gives the protein CASRRGTGLYQETQYF.

The chain recombines TRBV19 with TRBJ2-5; 11 bases line up with TRBD2. CDR1 and CDR2 from the germline V gene are LNHDA and SQIVND (reference sequence). This CDR3 has 15 amino acids. J was trimmed by 5 bases and V by 4 bases; bases with no gene match: 6. The CDR3 spells CASSKGLAEGETQYF. DNA for the CDR3: TGTGCCAGTAGTAAGGGACTAGCGGAGGGGGAGACCCAGTACTTC.

The rearrangement joins TRBV9 to TRBJ2-1; 10 bases match TRBD1. The germline V gene encodes CDR1 SGDLS and CDR2 YYNGEE. The CDR3 consists of 16 residues. V trimming: 2 bases; J trimming: 4 bases; junction bases outside the gene matches: 6. CDR3 nucleotide sequence: TGTGCCAGCAGCGTCACGGGACAGGGGCTATACAATGAGCAGTTCTTC. Its translation is CASSVTGQGLYNEQFF.

The V call is TRBV7-9, the J call TRBJ1-1; the D gene is possibly TRBD1 (5 bases). Germline lookup yields CDR1 SEHNR and CDR2 FQNEAQ (reference sequence). V shed 5 bases and J shed 1 base, with 14 bases lying between them. CDR3 length: 15 amino acids. The CDR3: CASSPRTPENTEAFF. Here the CDR3 DNA reads TGTGCCAGCAGCCCCCGGACACCCGAGAACACTGAAGCTTTCTTT.

The V call is TRBV6-5, the J call TRBJ1-5; TRBD1 matches 11 bases. The CDR3 has 16 amino acids. After removal of 1 base from V and 9 bases from J, the junction contained 8 bases not matched to a gene. CDR1 and CDR2 (germline): MNHEY, SVGAGI. The CDR3 nucleotides are TGTGCCAGCAGTTACTTACCGGGACAGGGGGGTTGGCCCCAGCATTTT. It codes for CASSYLPGQGGWPQHF.

CDR3 sequence: CASSAGSWNTGELFF. DNA for the CDR3: TGTGCCAGCAGTGCCGGGAGTTGGAACACCGGGGAGCTGTTTTTT. The V gene is TRBV9, the J gene TRBJ2-2, with a tentative D call TRBD2 (6 bases). CDR1 and CDR2 (germline): SGDLS, YYNGEE. This CDR3 has 15 amino acids. V lost 5 bases and J 1 base, leaving 12 bases between the germline ends.

This clone was counted only a few times. This chain links TRBV18 with TRBJ1-2; D unclear. Trimming shortened V by 2 bases and J by 2 bases, and 12 bases separated the two germline ends. Germline-derived CDR1 and CDR2 are KGHSH and LQKENI. The CDR3 covers 15 residues. The CDR3 is CASSPSLLSNYGYTF. Here the CDR3 DNA reads TGTGCCAGCTCACCATCCTTACTGTCCAACTATGGCTACACCTTC.

CDR3 in amino acids: CASSLGDRSTDTQYF. In DNA, the CDR3 is TGTGCCAGCAGCTTGGGGGACAGAAGCACAGATACGCAGTATTTT. This chain joins TRBV13 and TRBJ2-3, with 7 bases lining up with TRBD1. Trimming took 3 bases from V and 0 from J; bases not matched to a gene: 3. This CDR3 spans 15 amino acids. The germline CDR1 and CDR2 sequences are PRHDT and FYEKMQ (reference sequence).

This rearrangement joins TRBV19 to TRBJ1-1, with D unclear. Per germline, CDR1 LNHDA and CDR2 SQIVND (reference sequence). Deletions cut 7 bases from V and 0 bases from J, with 9 bases between. CDR3 size: 13 residues. The CDR3 DNA follows: TGTGCCAGTAAGCCAGATATGAACACTGAAGCTTTCTTT. Its translation is CASKPDMNTEAFF.

The rearrangement links TRBV2 to TRBJ1-1; possibly TRBD1 for D (6 bases). V lost 5 bases, J lost 9 bases, and 10 bases lay in between. The CDR3 is made up of 11 amino acids. Germline V lookup: CDR1 SNHLY, CDR2 FYNNEI. The CDR3 DNA follows: TGTGCCAGCAGTCGGGACATAAAAGCTTTCTTT. Its protein product is CASSRDIKAFF.

This clone was recorded once. This chain connects TRBV7-3 to TRBJ1-2, with D possibly being TRBD1 (6 bases). The V end lost 5 bases, the J end lost 3 bases, and 13 bases lay between the germline ends. This CDR3 region has 14 residues. Germline V lookup: CDR1 SGHTA, CDR2 FQGTGA. The CDR3 region has the DNA TGTGCCAGCAGCCCCACAGGGAATGACTATGGCTACACCTTC. It yields the protein CASSPTGNDYGYTF. The full variable domain, in which reference TRBV7-3 and TRBJ1-2 provide the parts outside the CDR3, is GAGVSQTPSNKVTEKGKYVELRCDPISGHTALYWYRQSLGQGPEFLIYFQGTGAADDSGLPNDRFFAVRPEGSVSTLKIQRTERGDSAVYLCASSPTGNDYGYTFGSGTRLTVV.

As DNA, the CDR3 is TGTGCCAGCAGTTCGCGAGCGGCTCCGAACACCGGGGAGCTGTTTTTT. This sequence encodes CASSSRAAPNTGELFF. The chain carries TRBV27 and TRBJ2-2, with a weak D call TRBD2 (5 bases). Germline V gene data show CDR1 as MNHEY and CDR2 as SMNVEV (reference sequence). Trimming removed 4 bases at V and 0 bases at J, with 12 bases between. The CDR3 is made up of 16 amino acids.

This chain connects TRBV7-9 to TRBJ2-7, with a possible D match to TRBD2 (6 bases). The V and J ends lost 5 bases and 9 bases respectively, with 14 bases between them. The CDR3 extends over 12 amino acids. Germline CDR1 is SEHNR and CDR2 is FQNEAQ (reference sequence). CDR3 loop: CASSLAGRGQYF. The CDR3 DNA reads TGTGCCAGCAGCCTCGCGGGGCGCGGGCAGTACTTC.

The chain has TRBV7-2 and TRBJ2-1; D may be TRBD2 (7 bases). Germline V gene lookup returns CDR1 SGHTA and CDR2 FQGNSA. The length of the CDR3 is 15 residues. V was cut by 1 base and J by 8 bases, with 15 bases left in between. CDR3 coding DNA: TGTGCCAGCAGCTTAGTGGGGGGGCCAGACGATGAGCAGTTCTTC. As protein: CASSLVGGPDDEQFF.

V usage is TRBV6-6 and J usage is TRBJ2-5; D perhaps matches TRBD1 (5 bases). Germline CDR1 reads MNHNY; CDR2 reads SVGAGI (reference sequence). This CDR3 has 12 residues. V lost 6 bases to trimming and J lost 5 bases, with 10 bases between them. For the CDR3, the DNA is TGTGCCAGCAGCCGAAAGGGGGAGACCCAGTACTTC. This codes for CASSRKGETQYF.

Comment on this clone: Other nucleotide sequences from this sample produce the same CDR3. V gene TRBV10-3 combines with J gene TRBJ2-3; maybe TRBD1 (6 bases). Trimming took 0 bases from V and 6 from J, leaving 7 bases between them. The CDR3 is made up of 13 amino acids. Germline V gives CDR1 ENHRY, CDR2 SYGVKD. The CDR3 sequence is CAISESTGDTQYF. In DNA, the CDR3 is TGTGCCATCAGTGAGTCCACAGGGGATACGCAGTATTTT.